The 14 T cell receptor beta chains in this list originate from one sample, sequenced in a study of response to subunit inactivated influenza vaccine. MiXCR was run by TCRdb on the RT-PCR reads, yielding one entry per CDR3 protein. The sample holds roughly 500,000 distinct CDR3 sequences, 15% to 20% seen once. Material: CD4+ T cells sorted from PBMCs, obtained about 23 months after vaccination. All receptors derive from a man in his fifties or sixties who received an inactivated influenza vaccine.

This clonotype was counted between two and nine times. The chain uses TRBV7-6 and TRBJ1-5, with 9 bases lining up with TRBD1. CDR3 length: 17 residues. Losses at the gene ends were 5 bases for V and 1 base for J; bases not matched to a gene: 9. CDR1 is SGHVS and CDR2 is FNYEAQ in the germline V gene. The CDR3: CASSAGQGWASNQPQHF. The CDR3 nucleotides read TGTGCCAGCAGCGCAGGACAGGGGTGGGCAAGCAATCAGCCCCAGCATTTT.

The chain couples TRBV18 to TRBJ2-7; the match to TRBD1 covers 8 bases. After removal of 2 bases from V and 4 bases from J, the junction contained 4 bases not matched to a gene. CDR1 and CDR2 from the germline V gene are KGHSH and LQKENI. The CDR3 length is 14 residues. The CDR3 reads CASSPARGPYEQYF. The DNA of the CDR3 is TGTGCCAGCTCACCAGCCAGGGGGCCTTACGAGCAGTACTTC.

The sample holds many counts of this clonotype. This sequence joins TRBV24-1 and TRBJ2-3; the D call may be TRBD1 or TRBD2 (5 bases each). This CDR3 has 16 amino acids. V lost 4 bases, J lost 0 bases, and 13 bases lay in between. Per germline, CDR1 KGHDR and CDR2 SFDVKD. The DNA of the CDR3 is TGTGCCACCAGTGACCCCCGGGGACGGAGCACAGATACGCAGTATTTT. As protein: CATSDPRGRSTDTQYF.

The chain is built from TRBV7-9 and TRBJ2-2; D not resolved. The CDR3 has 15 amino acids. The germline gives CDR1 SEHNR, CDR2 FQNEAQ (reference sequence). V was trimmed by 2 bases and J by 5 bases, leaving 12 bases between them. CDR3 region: CASSLTPVVTGELFF. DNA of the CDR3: TGTGCCAGCAGCTTAACGCCCGTCGTGACCGGGGAGCTGTTTTTT.

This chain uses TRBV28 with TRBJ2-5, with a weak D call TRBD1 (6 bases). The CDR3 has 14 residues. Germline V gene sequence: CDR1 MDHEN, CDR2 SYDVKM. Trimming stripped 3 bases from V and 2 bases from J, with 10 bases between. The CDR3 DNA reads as TGTGCCAGCAGTTTTTTGGGACAACAAGAGACCCAGTACTTC. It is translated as CASSFLGQQETQYF.

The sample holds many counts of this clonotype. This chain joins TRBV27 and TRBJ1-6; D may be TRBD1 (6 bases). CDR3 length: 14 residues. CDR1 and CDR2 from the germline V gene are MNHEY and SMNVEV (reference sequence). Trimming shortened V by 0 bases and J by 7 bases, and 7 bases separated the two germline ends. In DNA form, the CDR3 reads TGTGCCAGCAGTTTATCCAGGGGAAATTCACCCCTCCACTTT. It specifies CASSLSRGNSPLHF.

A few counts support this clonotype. The CDR3 is CATSDLTGNRQYF. CDR3 DNA: TGTGCCACCAGTGATTTGACGGGGAATAGGCAGTATTTT. This rearrangement joins TRBV24-1 to TRBJ2-3; D might be TRBD2 (5 bases). V was trimmed by 0 bases and J by 11 bases, leaving 11 bases between them. This CDR3 comprises 13 residues. The germline V gene has CDR1 KGHDR and CDR2 SFDVKD.

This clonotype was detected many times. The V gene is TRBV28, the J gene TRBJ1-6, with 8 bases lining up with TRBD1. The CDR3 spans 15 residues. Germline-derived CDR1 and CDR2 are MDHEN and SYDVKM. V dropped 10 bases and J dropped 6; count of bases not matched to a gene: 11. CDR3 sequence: CATFKPGQVNSPLHF. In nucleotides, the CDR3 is TGTGCCACCTTTAAACCGGGACAGGTTAATTCACCCCTCCACTTT.

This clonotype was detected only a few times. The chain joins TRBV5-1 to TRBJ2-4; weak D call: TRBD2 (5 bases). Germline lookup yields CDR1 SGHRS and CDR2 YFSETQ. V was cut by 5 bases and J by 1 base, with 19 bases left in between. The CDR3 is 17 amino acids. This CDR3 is CASSSRTGIEAKNIQYF. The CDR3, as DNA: TGCGCCAGCAGTTCCCGTACCGGGATCGAGGCCAAAAACATTCAGTACTTC. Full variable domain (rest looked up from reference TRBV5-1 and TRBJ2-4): KAGVTQTPRYLIKTRGQQVTLSCSPISGHRSVSWYQQTPGQGLQFLFEYFSETQRNKGNFPGRFSGRQFSNSRSEMNVSTLELGDSALYLCASSSRTGIEAKNIQYFGAGTRLSVL.

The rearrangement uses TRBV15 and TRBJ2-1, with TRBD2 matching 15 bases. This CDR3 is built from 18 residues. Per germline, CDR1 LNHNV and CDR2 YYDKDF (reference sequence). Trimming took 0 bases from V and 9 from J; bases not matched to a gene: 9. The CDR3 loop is CATSREKGLAGGTSEQFF. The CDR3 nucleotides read TGTGCCACCAGCAGAGAGAAGGGACTAGCGGGAGGAACGAGTGAGCAGTTCTTC.

CDR3 DNA: TGTGCCAGCAGCTTAGGACGACTAGCGGTGAGCAATGAGCAGTTCTTC. It specifies CASSLGRLAVSNEQFF. This chain connects TRBV7-2 to TRBJ2-1, with 9 positions matching TRBD2. Germline V lookup: CDR1 SGHTA, CDR2 FQGNSA. With V trimmed by 1 base and J by 6 bases, 7 bases remained unmatched. This CDR3 is built from 16 residues. The complete variable domain, with remaining parts taken from reference TRBV7-2 and TRBJ2-1, reads GAGVSQSPSNKVTEKGKDVELRCDPISGHTALYWYRQSLGQGLEFLIYFQGNSAPDKSGLPSDRFSAERTGGSVSTLTIQRTQQEDSAVYLCASSLGRLAVSNEQFFGPGTRLTVL.

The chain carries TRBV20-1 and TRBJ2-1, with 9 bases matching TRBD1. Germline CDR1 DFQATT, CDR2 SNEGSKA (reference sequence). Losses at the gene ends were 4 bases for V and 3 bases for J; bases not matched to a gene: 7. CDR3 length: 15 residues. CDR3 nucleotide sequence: TGCAGTGCTATAAGACAGGGGGGGAGCTACAATGAGCAGTTCTTC. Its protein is CSAIRQGGSYNEQFF.

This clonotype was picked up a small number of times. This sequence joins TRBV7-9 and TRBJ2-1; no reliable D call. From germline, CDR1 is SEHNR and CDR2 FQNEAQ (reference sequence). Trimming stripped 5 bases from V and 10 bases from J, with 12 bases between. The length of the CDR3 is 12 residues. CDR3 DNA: TGTGCCAGCAGCCCCCTATATGGCGAGCAGTTCTTC. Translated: CASSPLYGEQFF.

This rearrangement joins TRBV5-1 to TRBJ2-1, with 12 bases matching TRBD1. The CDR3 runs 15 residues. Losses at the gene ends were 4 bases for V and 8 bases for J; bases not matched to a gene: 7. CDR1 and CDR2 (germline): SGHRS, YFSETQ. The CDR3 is CASSRGTGGIDEQFF. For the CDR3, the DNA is TGCGCCAGCAGCCGCGGGACAGGGGGCATCGATGAGCAGTTCTTC. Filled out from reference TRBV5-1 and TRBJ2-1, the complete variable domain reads KAGVTQTPRYLIKTRGQQVTLSCSPISGHRSVSWYQQTPGQGLQFLFEYFSETQRNKGNFPGRFSGRQFSNSRSEMNVSTLELGDSALYLCASSRGTGGIDEQFFGPGTRLTVL.